The sequence of this TCR beta chain was determined in a study of blood T cell repertoires in COVID-19. On the study more broadly: Sites across the United States, Italy and Spain contributed samples from acute and convalescent COVID-19. Sample material is recorded as cDNA or gDNA derived from T cells, B-cell-depleted T cells, or PBMCs.

The V end lost 2 bases, the J end lost 0 bases, and 5 bases lay between the germline ends. The CDR3 is 14 residues long. CDR1 MNHEY and CDR2 SVGEGT come from the germline V gene. Authors' methods: For nucleated cells, counts were estimated from reference gene primer amplification. Sequencing used immunoSEQ multiplex PCR; TCRdb keeps in-frame clones, though not all of them. From that table come the V and J calls and clone size; the DNA was used to work out D and trimming. The table has some 140,000 clones, about 78% seen once. V usage is TRBV6-2 or TRBV6-3 and J usage is TRBJ1-5; no clear D gene. Sequences were obtained from peripheral blood. This sequence was found in a man in his sixties who had recovered from COVID-19. This chain's CDR3 is CASSYVNSNQPQHF. In DNA form, the CDR3 reads TGTGCCAGCAGTTACGTAAATAGCAATCAGCCCCAGCATTTT.